This is a list of T cell receptor beta chains from one sample in a study of radiotherapy plus CTLA-4 blockade in lung cancer. Using immunoSEQ multiplex PCR, the repertoire was profiled, and TCRdb retains in-frame clones only, with some absent. The table lists under 100,000 clones, under 85% of them singletons. Sequencing was performed on peripheral blood, taken from a patient treated with radiotherapy plus ipilimumab. These TCRs come from a human donor with non-small cell lung cancer that progressed on radiotherapy plus ipilimumab. CDR3s include the opening cysteine and the closing phenylalanine or tryptophan. A D gene is named only where the DNA matches it firmly. Some rows mark clone size as missing; the rest say once, few, many or name a class of expanded clone.

clone_size	v_call	d_call	j_call	cdr3_aa	cdr3_nt
NA	TRBV19	NA	TRBJ1-6	CASSIPVGDSPLHF	TGTGCCAGTAGTATACCGGTCGGGGATTCACCCCTCCACTTT
NA	TRBV4-1	NA	TRBJ2-7	CASSQEALSGREQYF	TGCGCCAGCAGCCAAGAGGCCCTCTCGGGGAGGGAGCAGTACTTC
NA	TRBV6-5	TRBD1	TRBJ2-4	CASSWDRPLAKNIQYF	TGTGCCAGCAGTTGGGACAGACCCCTAGCCAAAAACATTCAGTACTTC
once	TRBV7-2	NA	TRBJ1-4	CASRRGVDEKLFF	TGTGCCAGCAGACGAGGGGTAGATGAAAAACTGTTTTTT
NA	TRBV19	TRBD1	TRBJ1-5	CASTTGGAGNQPQHF	TGTGCCAGTACCACAGGGGGCGCGGGCAATCAGCCCCAGCATTTT
NA	TRBV9	TRBD2	TRBJ2-1	CANVSGSGNEQFF	TGTGCCAACGTTAGCGGGAGTGGCAATGAGCAGTTCTTC
NA	TRBV27	NA	TRBJ2-2	CASRQDRSTGELFF	TGTGCCAGCAGACAAGATAGGAGCACCGGGGAGCTGTTTTTT
NA	TRBV27	NA	TRBJ2-7	CASSAGHSAYEQYF	TGTGCCAGCAGTGCGGGACACTCAGCCTACGAGCAGTACTTC
few	TRBV30	TRBD1	TRBJ2-2	CAWWDRGAGELFF	TGTGCCTGGTGGGACAGGGGCGCCGGGGAGCTGTTTTTT
NA	TRBV6-5	NA	TRBJ1-3	CASRPVPSRNTIYF	TGTGCCAGCAGACCCGTGCCATCCAGAAACACCATATATTTT
few	TRBV4-1	NA	TRBJ2-7	CASSEGPRGVYEQYF	TGCGCCAGCAGCGAAGGCCCCCGAGGGGTTTACGAGCAGTACTTC
NA	TRBV2	NA	TRBJ2-5	CASSEFGGGVETQYF	TGTGCCAGCAGTGAATTCGGGGGCGGGGTGGAGACCCAGTACTTC
NA	TRBV10-3	NA	TRBJ1-2	CAISESDRRGTEYGYTF	TGTGCCATCAGTGAGTCGGATAGACGAGGGACGGAGTATGGCTACACCTTC
NA	TRBV7-3	NA	TRBJ2-2	CASSLKAVGGELFF	TGTGCCAGCAGCTTAAAAGCGGTGGGCGGGGAGCTGTTTTTT
few	TRBV7-9	NA	TRBJ1-3	CASSSRTYRALANTIYF	TGTGCCAGCAGCTCCAGAACATACAGGGCCCTCGCAAACACCATATATTTT
NA	TRBV19	NA	TRBJ1-1	CASSALTGQYEAFF	TGTGCCAGTAGTGCCTTAACGGGGCAATATGAAGCTTTCTTT
NA	TRBV6-1	NA	TRBJ2-1	CASSEGLGRNNEQFF	TGTGCCAGCAGTGAAGGACTAGGTAGGAACAATGAGCAGTTCTTC
few	TRBV28	TRBD2	TRBJ2-1	CASSLRDSGINEQFF	TGTGCCAGCAGTTTGCGAGATAGCGGGATAAATGAGCAGTTCTTC
NA	TRBV7-2	TRBD1	TRBJ1-1	CASSLDPNRGWAEAFF	TGTGCCAGCAGCTTAGACCCGAACAGGGGATGGGCTGAAGCTTTCTTT
NA	TRBV11-2	NA	TRBJ2-5	CASSSLRGAMETQYF	TGTGCCAGCAGCTCCTTAAGGGGGGCAATGGAGACCCAGTACTTC
NA	TRBV6-5	NA	TRBJ2-3	CASSYSSSAGDTQYF	TGTGCCAGCAGTTACTCGTCTAGCGCAGGAGATACGCAGTATTTT
NA	TRBV4-3	NA	TRBJ1-1	CASSQDPPRGGVTEAFF	TGCGCCAGCAGCCAAGACCCACCGCGGGGAGGCGTGACTGAAGCTTTCTTT
NA	TRBV29-1	TRBD1	TRBJ2-7	CSAKQGFDEQYF	TGCAGCGCGAAACAGGGGTTCGACGAGCAGTACTTC
NA	TRBV7-8	TRBD1	TRBJ1-2	CASSFGTGESYTF	TGTGCCAGCAGCTTCGGGACAGGGGAGAGCTACACCTTC
once	TRBV21-1	NA	TRBJ1-5	CASSSQGAGRGSNQPQHF	TGTGCCAGCAGCTCCCAGGGGGCAGGACGAGGTAGCAATCAGCCCCAGCATTTT
NA	TRBV6-6	NA	TRBJ2-7	CASSHKTGGVFYEQYF	TGTGCCAGCAGCCATAAAACAGGGGGGGTTTTCTACGAGCAGTACTTC
once	TRBV29-1	TRBD1	TRBJ2-1	CSVEGQGTEQFF	TGCAGCGTTGAGGGACAGGGGACAGAGCAGTTCTTC
NA	TRBV6-5	NA	TRBJ1-1	CASSRQSKENTEAFF	TGTGCCAGCAGTCGCCAATCAAAGGAGAACACTGAAGCTTTCTTT
NA	TRBV3-2	NA	TRBJ2-3	CANQDTQYF	TGTGCCAATCAAGATACGCAGTATTTT
NA	TRBV10-3	NA	TRBJ2-7	CAISEPGAYEQYF	TGTGCCATCAGTGAGCCGGGGGCCTACGAGCAGTACTTC
few	TRBV7-3	NA	TRBJ1-6	CASSSYNSPLHF	TGTGCCAGCAGCTCCTATAATTCACCCCTCCACTTT
NA	TRBV2	NA	TRBJ1-1	CASSVWGTEAFF	TGTGCCAGCAGTGTATGGGGCACTGAAGCTTTCTTT
few	TRBV6-5	NA	TRBJ2-1	CASSYTPRGGEQFF	TGTGCCAGCAGTTACACACCCCGGGGCGGTGAGCAGTTCTTC
once	TRBV19	NA	TRBJ2-2	CASKEVNGELFF	TGTGCCAGTAAGGAGGTAAACGGGGAGCTGTTTTTT
NA	TRBV2	TRBD1	TRBJ1-2	CASSPGTVYGYTF	TGTGCCAGCAGCCCCGGGACAGTTTATGGCTACACCTTC
NA	TRBV2	NA	TRBJ2-2	CASSDPNTGELFF	TGTGCCAGCAGTGACCCCAACACCGGGGAGCTGTTTTTT
NA	TRBV30	NA	TRBJ2-3	CAWSVLGGSTDTQYF	TGTGCCTGGAGTGTACTTGGGGGTTCCACAGATACGCAGTATTTT
NA	TRBV19	NA	TRBJ1-5	CASSIANNQPQHF	TGTGCCAGTAGTATTGCCAATAATCAGCCCCAGCATTTT
NA	TRBV5-1	NA	TRBJ1-4	CASSQGQINEKLFF	TGCGCCAGCAGTCAAGGACAGATCAATGAAAAACTGTTTTTT
NA	TRBV28	NA	TRBJ1-3	CASRPPVGGDGNTIYF	TGTGCCAGCAGACCCCCGGTAGGAGGGGATGGAAACACCATATATTTT